Each of the 21 T cell receptor beta chains below was sequenced from the same sample in a study of T cell responses to AZD1222 COVID-19 vaccine. The repertoire was sequenced with immunoSEQ multiplex PCR; TCRdb's copy has only in-frame clones and lacks some. The sample yields under 150,000 clones, about 91% seen once. The material was peripheral blood, obtained on day 0 of AZD1222 vaccination. Receptors were obtained from an adult in good health.

The V call is TRBV4-2, the J call TRBJ1-1, with D unresolved. The CDR3 extends over 15 amino acids. V was cut by 1 base and J by 0 bases, with 9 bases left in between. Germline values: CDR1 LGHNA, CDR2 YNFKEQ. The CDR3 reads CASSQVLPMNTEAFF. The CDR3 coding sequence is TGTGCCAGCAGCCAAGTGCTCCCGATGAACACTGAAGCTTTCTTT.

The genes are TRBV24-1 and TRBJ2-2; D ambiguous. The V end was cut by 5 bases, the J end by 2 bases, with 2 bases between. The CDR3 contains 12 residues. The germline V gene has CDR1 KGHDR and CDR2 SFDVKD. DNA of the CDR3: TGTGCCACCAGTGGTAACACCGGGGAGCTGTTTTTT. This translates into CATSGNTGELFF.

This clone was seen once. The chain is built from TRBV10-3 and TRBJ1-2, with D possibly being TRBD1 (5 bases). Trimming left V 0 bases short and J 3 bases short, with 14 bases between. The CDR3 spans 16 residues. Looked up from germline, CDR1 is ENHRY and CDR2 is SYGVKD. DNA of the CDR3: TGTGCCATCAGTGAGTCAGGGACCCCTGGGGACTATGGCTACACCTTC. It specifies CAISESGTPGDYGYTF.

J is TRBJ2-7 and V is TRBV20-1; D is undetermined. The CDR3 is made up of 11 amino acids. V was clipped by 7 bases and J by 2 bases, with 9 bases between them. Germline CDR1 reads DFQATT; CDR2 reads SNEGSKA (reference sequence). This CDR3 reads CSGEHTYEQYF. CDR3 coding DNA: TGCAGTGGTGAGCATACCTACGAGCAGTACTTC.

This clone occurred a few times. V is TRBV28 and J is TRBJ1-1, with 8 bases identical to TRBD1. V shed 4 bases, J shed 6 bases, and the junction held 7 bases outside the gene matches. This CDR3 contains 14 residues. In germline, CDR1 is MDHEN, CDR2 SYDVKM. The DNA of the CDR3 is TGTGCCAGCAGTTCCGGACAGGGAAGGTCTGAAGCTTTCTTT. It is translated as CASSSGQGRSEAFF.

The chain carries TRBV30 and TRBJ2-2; 13 bases are shared with TRBD2. V lost 4 bases to trimming and J lost 1 base; unmatched junction nucleotides: 21. CDR1 is GTSNPN and CDR2 is SVGIG in the germline V gene (reference sequence). The CDR3 extends over 22 amino acids. CDR3 amino acids: CAWKRTPTTSGRAPLNTGELFF. CDR3 nucleotides: TGTGCCTGGAAGCGGACACCCACTACTAGCGGGAGGGCCCCGTTGAACACCGGGGAGCTGTTTTTT.

This sequence joins TRBV5-1 and TRBJ2-1; unclear D gene. CDR3 size: 16 residues. The V end was cut by 1 base, the J end by 3 bases, with 14 bases between. Germline CDR1 and CDR2: SGHRS and YFSETQ. CDR3 nucleotides: TGCGCCAGCAGCTTGAAGTCCAACCTCCGCTACAATGAGCAGTTCTTC. Amino acids: CASSLKSNLRYNEQFF. Full variable domain (outside the CDR3, taken from reference TRBV5-1 and TRBJ2-1): KAGVTQTPRYLIKTRGQQVTLSCSPISGHRSVSWYQQTPGQGLQFLFEYFSETQRNKGNFPGRFSGRQFSNSRSEMNVSTLELGDSALYLCASSLKSNLRYNEQFFGPGTRLTVL.

This clone showed up just a few times. The CDR3 is CASSLDRGRENTEAFF. DNA for the CDR3: TGCGCCAGCAGCCTGGACAGGGGAAGGGAGAACACTGAAGCTTTCTTT. The chain couples TRBV10-1 to TRBJ1-1; 9 bases map to TRBD1. Germline V gene lookup returns CDR1 WNHNN and CDR2 SYGVQD (reference sequence). This CDR3 is built from 16 residues. The J segment lost 1 base and the V segment lost 6 bases, leaving 9 bases of the junction unmatched.

The chain joins TRBV9 to TRBJ2-2, with a weak D call TRBD2 (5 bases). The CDR3 covers 15 residues. Germline-derived CDR1 and CDR2 are SGDLS and YYNGEE. V lost 0 bases to trimming and J lost 5 bases, with 11 bases between them. This CDR3 reads CASSVEASRTGELFF. CDR3 DNA sequence: TGTGCCAGCAGCGTAGAGGCTAGCAGAACCGGGGAGCTGTTTTTT.

This clone was picked up one time. J is TRBJ1-4 and V is TRBV6-5; the D gene is possibly TRBD1 (6 bases). With 2 bases removed from V and 6 bases from J, the gap between germline ends came to 13 bases. The germline CDR1 and CDR2 sequences are MNHEY and SVGAGI. The CDR3 has 15 amino acids. CDR3 sequence reads: CASSYGGDIYEKLFF. Here the CDR3 DNA reads TGTGCCAGCAGTTACGGTGGGGACATTTATGAAAAACTGTTTTTT.

The V call is TRBV5-1, the J call TRBJ1-1, with D perhaps TRBD1 (5 bases). Germline loops: CDR1 SGHRS, CDR2 YFSETQ. The V end lost 0 bases, the J end lost 4 bases, and 13 bases lay between the germline ends. The CDR3 is made up of 15 amino acids. This CDR3 reads CASSLEGGGSTEAFF. CDR3 coding DNA: TGCGCCAGCAGCTTGGAGGGTGGGGGGAGCACTGAAGCTTTCTTT.

The chain recombines TRBV19 with TRBJ1-5, with 7 positions matching TRBD1. Trimming at V came to 3 bases and at J to 6 bases, leaving 8 bases not matched to a gene. The length of the CDR3 is 15 residues. CDR1 LNHDA and CDR2 SQIVND come from the germline V gene (reference sequence). For the CDR3, the DNA is TGTGCCAGTAGTATGACCCAGGGGGGGGGTCAGCCCCAGCATTTT. Protein sequence: CASSMTQGGGQPQHF.

V gene TRBV6-5 combines with J gene TRBJ1-1, with TRBD1 matching over 10 bases. CDR3 size: 14 residues. The germline gives CDR1 MNHEY, CDR2 SVGAGI. V lost 6 bases, J lost 4 bases, and 5 bases stayed unmatched. As DNA, the CDR3 is TGTGCCAGCAGAGACAGGGGGCTAGGCACTGAAGCTTTCTTT. Protein sequence: CASRDRGLGTEAFF.

The table lists this clone with a count of one. The chain combines TRBV9 with TRBJ2-1; D gene uncertain. Germline assignment: CDR1 SGDLS and CDR2 YYNGEE. The CDR3 is 18 residues long. The V end lost 0 bases, the J end lost 0 bases, and 16 bases lay between the germline ends. The CDR3 bases are TGTGCCAGCAGCGTAGCAGGCGGAGCTCTTAGCTCCTACAATGAGCAGTTCTTC. Protein: CASSVAGGALSSYNEQFF.

The rearrangement uses TRBV5-1 and TRBJ2-5; unclear D gene. V lost 0 bases and J lost 7, with 13 bases in between. Germline V gene sequence: CDR1 SGHRS, CDR2 YFSETQ. CDR3 size: 14 residues. The CDR3 spells CASSLEASFVTQYF. CDR3 in DNA: TGCGCCAGCAGCTTGGAGGCTAGTTTTGTGACCCAGTACTTC.

V is TRBV29-1 and J is TRBJ2-5; 8 nucleotides line up with TRBD1. The CDR3 is 12 amino acids. With 6 bases clipped from V and 4 bases from J, the junction kept 4 bases outside the gene matches. The germline V gene has CDR1 SQVTM and CDR2 ANQGSEA. The CDR3 region has the DNA TGCAGCGTCTCGACAGGGGTAGAGACCCAGTACTTC. Translated: CSVSTGVETQYF.

This clone was seen only once. The rearrangement uses TRBV3-1 (or the pseudogene TRBV3-2) and TRBJ1-2; D is undetermined. Germline CDR1 is LGHDT and CDR2 is YNNKEL (reference sequence). The CDR3 runs to 16 residues. Trimming left V 1 base short and J 4 bases short, with 16 bases between. CDR3 bases: TGTGCCAGCAGCCAAGGGACGGGATTTCCAAGCTATGGCTACACCTTC. Amino acids: CASSQGTGFPSYGYTF.

The chain employs TRBV7-8 and TRBJ2-1; 9 positions match TRBD2. The CDR3 loop spans 14 amino acids. CDR1 and CDR2 (germline): SGHVS, FQNEAQ. The ends lost 2 bases at V and 9 bases at J; junction bases unmatched: 5. CDR3 DNA sequence: TGTGCCAGCAGCTTACGCGGGAGGGCCCTTGAGCAGTTCTTC. As protein: CASSLRGRALEQFF.

The chain links TRBV10-3 to TRBJ1-1, with D perhaps TRBD1 (5 bases). Germline-derived CDR1 and CDR2 are ENHRY and SYGVKD. This CDR3 has 13 amino acids. Trimming cost V 10 bases and J 3 bases, with 15 bases left between them. The CDR3, as DNA: TGTGCCACCTGGGGGGGTAGCGACACTGAAGCTTTCTTT. Amino acid sequence: CATWGGSDTEAFF.

The genes are TRBV3-1 (or the pseudogene TRBV3-2) and TRBJ2-5, with 14 bases aligning to TRBD2. V dropped 2 bases and J dropped 5; count of bases not matched to a gene: 10. The length of the CDR3 is 18 residues. Germline values: CDR1 LGHDT, CDR2 YNNKEL (reference sequence). This CDR3 reads CASSQLGTSGRFKETQYF. The CDR3 nucleotides are TGTGCCAGCAGCCAATTAGGGACTAGCGGGAGATTTAAGGAGACCCAGTACTTC.

This sequence joins TRBV14 and TRBJ2-1; D may correspond to TRBD1 or TRBD2 (7 bases each). The V gene's germline CDR1 is SGHDN and CDR2 FVKESK. There are 15 residues in the CDR3. Trimming cost V 5 bases and J 1 base, with 12 bases left between them. CDR3 sequence (DNA): TGTGCCAGCAGCACAGGGGAGGGGTCCTACAATGAGCAGTTCTTC. Translated: CASSTGEGSYNEQFF.